Listed below are T cell receptor beta chains from one sample, sequenced in a study of preoperative IRX-2 immunotherapy in early breast cancer. Only in-frame clones appear in the TCRdb table, and some are missing; sequencing was by immunoSEQ multiplex PCR. The data show roughly 99,000 clones, roughly 90% seen once. The sequencing used tumor tissue, collected after IRX-2 immunotherapy. The receptors shown here come from a human donor with breast cancer. Each CDR3 is given with its conserved first and last residue. A D gene is named only where the DNA matches it firmly. Rows may omit the clone size; those that give it use once, few, many or a size class.

D gene,V gene,clone size,J gene,CDR3 protein,CDR3 DNA
-,TRBV22-1,-,TRBJ2-7,CASSSRGWGISSYEQYF,TGTGCCAGCAGCTCGAGGGGCTGGGGGATTTCCTCCTACGAGCAGTACTTC
TRBD1,TRBV7-8,-,TRBJ2-2,CASSSPGQGWNTGELFF,TGTGCCAGCAGCTCACCGGGACAGGGATGGAACACCGGGGAGCTGTTTTTT
TRBD2,TRBV5-1,-,TRBJ2-1,CASGAGGSYNEQFF,TGCGCCAGTGGAGCGGGAGGGTCCTACAATGAGCAGTTCTTC
TRBD2,TRBV5-1,-,TRBJ2-7,CASSLVSGGPYEQYF,TGCGCCAGCAGCTTGGTAAGCGGGGGGCCATACGAGCAGTACTTC
-,TRBV11-3,once,TRBJ2-5,CASSPHRGFQETQYF,TGTGCCAGCAGCCCTCATCGGGGATTTCAAGAGACCCAGTACTTC
-,TRBV16,-,TRBJ2-6,CASSSGAGANVLTF,TGTGCCAGCAGTTCTGGCGCTGGGGCCAACGTCCTGACTTTC
-,TRBV7-6,-,TRBJ2-5,CASSLGLPILQETQYF,TGTGCTAGCAGCCTGGGTCTACCGATACTACAAGAGACCCAGTACTTC
-,TRBV28,-,TRBJ2-3,CASSSLGTDTQYF,TGTGCCAGCAGTTCCCTCGGGACAGATACGCAGTATTTT
-,TRBV30,-,TRBJ2-2,CAWSEGSGELFF,TGTGCCTGGAGTGAGGGTTCCGGGGAGCTGTTTTTT
-,TRBV15,few,TRBJ1-1,CATSRVDGNTEAFF,TGTGCCACCAGCAGGGTAGACGGGAACACTGAAGCTTTCTTT
-,TRBV14,-,TRBJ1-2,CASSQNSYGYTF,TGTGCCAGCAGCCAAAACAGCTATGGCTACACCTTC
TRBD1,TRBV19,once,TRBJ1-2,CASSHPGQRYGYTF,TGTGCCAGTAGTCACCCGGGACAGCGCTATGGCTACACCTTC
-,TRBV11-3,-,TRBJ1-6,CASSLRALRSYNSPLHF,TGTGCCAGCAGCTTGCGGGCCTTACGCTCCTATAATTCACCCCTCCACTTT
-,TRBV16,-,TRBJ1-2,CASSPPGAGSYYGYTF,TGTGCCAGCAGCCCCCCTGGGGCCGGGAGCTACTATGGCTACACCTTC
-,TRBV6-8,-,TRBJ1-1,CAISATVNTEAFF,TGTGCCATCAGCGCGACAGTGAACACTGAAGCTTTCTTT
TRBD1,TRBV7-1,-,TRBJ2-1,CASSATGYNEQFF,TGTGCCAGCAGCGCGACAGGGTACAATGAGCAGTTCTTC
-,TRBV28,-,TRBJ1-2,CASSIVQGRAGYTF,TGTGCCAGCAGTATCGTACAGGGACGGGCTGGCTACACCTTC
TRBD2,TRBV30,-,TRBJ2-1,CAWSILAGGNEQFF,TGTGCCTGGAGTATCCTAGCGGGAGGGAATGAGCAGTTCTTC
-,TRBV5-1,-,TRBJ2-7,CASSLGQDTGEQYF,TGCGCCAGCAGCTTGGGACAGGATACGGGGGAGCAGTACTTC
TRBD1,TRBV6-8,-,TRBJ2-7,CASSYPGQSYEQYF,TGTGCCAGCAGTTACCCGGGACAGTCTTACGAGCAGTACTTC
-,TRBV25-1,-,TRBJ2-2,CASSVRRAGGGGELFF,TGTGCCAGCAGCGTCAGGAGGGCAGGGGGTGGCGGGGAGCTGTTTTTT
-,TRBV15,-,TRBJ1-1,CATNRGSGETEAFF,TGTGCCACCAACAGAGGATCAGGGGAGACTGAAGCTTTCTTT
-,TRBV19,-,TRBJ1-5,CASSTINPLYSNQPQHF,TGTGCCAGTAGCACTATCAACCCCTTATATAGCAATCAGCCCCAGCATTTT
-,TRBV1,-,TRBJ1-1,CASSQVGGTEAFF,TGCGCCAGCAGCCAAGTAGGGGGCACTGAAGCTTTCTTT
-,TRBV7-7,-,TRBJ2-1,CASSLSPVNHNEQFF,TGTGCCAGCAGCTTGTCGCCCGTTAATCACAATGAGCAGTTCTTC
-,TRBV30,-,TRBJ1-1,CAWTKGGDTEAFF,TGTGCCTGGACTAAGGGGGGGGACACTGAAGCTTTCTTT
-,TRBV11-3,-,TRBJ2-6,CASSLGVGGANVLTF,TGTGCCAGCAGCTTAGGAGTCGGCGGGGCCAACGTCCTGACTTTC
-,TRBV19,-,TRBJ1-3,CASSILVGSPSGNTIYF,TGTGCCAGTAGTATCCTTGTTGGCAGTCCCTCTGGAAACACCATATATTTT
-,TRBV28,-,TRBJ2-2,CASSSNGEYTGELFF,TGTGCCAGCAGTTCAAATGGGGAGTACACCGGGGAGCTGTTTTTT